A selection of T cell receptor beta chains follows, all from one sample in a study of blood T cell repertoires in COVID-19. Here immunoSEQ multiplex PCR was the method, and the copy in TCRdb shows in-frame clones only, minus some. This sample has over 300,000 clones, with 85% found just once. The specimen was peripheral blood. Receptors originate from a human donor in a cohort sampled during active COVID-19. Each CDR3 is given with its conserved first and last residue. The order of the fields is V gene, clone size, J gene, D gene, CDR3 protein, CDR3 DNA. D genes are given only for firm matches. Clone size is shown for a subset of rows, as once, few, many or a class of expanded clone.

v_call: TRBV30; clone_size: .; j_call: TRBJ2-3; d_call: TRBD1; cdr3_aa: CAWSQGTGRTDTQYF; cdr3_nt: TGTGCCTGGAGTCAGGGGACAGGGCGCACAGATACGCAGTATTTT
v_call: TRBV5-1; clone_size: .; j_call: TRBJ1-2; d_call: .; cdr3_aa: CASSLGGQGNYGYTF; cdr3_nt: TGCGCCAGCAGCTTGGGGGGCCAGGGGAACTATGGCTACACCTTC
v_call: TRBV29-1; clone_size: .; j_call: TRBJ2-1; d_call: .; cdr3_aa: CTVSRGSSYNEQFF; cdr3_nt: TGCACGGTTTCTCGGGGGAGCTCCTACAATGAGCAGTTCTTC
v_call: TRBV5-6; clone_size: .; j_call: TRBJ2-5; d_call: .; cdr3_aa: CASSLVRGQETQYF; cdr3_nt: TGTGCCAGCAGCTTGGTGAGGGGGCAAGAGACCCAGTACTTC
v_call: TRBV19; clone_size: .; j_call: TRBJ1-5; d_call: .; cdr3_aa: CAGGLRGNQPQHF; cdr3_nt: TGTGCCGGGGGGTTAAGAGGCAATCAGCCCCAGCATTTT
v_call: TRBV12-5; clone_size: once; j_call: TRBJ1-3; d_call: .; cdr3_aa: CASGLLRGEGNTIYF; cdr3_nt: TGTGCTAGTGGTTTGCTAAGGGGCGAAGGAAACACCATATATTTT
v_call: TRBV5-1; clone_size: .; j_call: TRBJ2-5; d_call: .; cdr3_aa: CASSSPSKGGETQYF; cdr3_nt: TGCGCCAGCAGCTCTCCTAGCAAGGGAGGAGAGACCCAGTACTTC
v_call: TRBV11-3; clone_size: .; j_call: TRBJ1-3; d_call: .; cdr3_aa: CASSRTGISGNTIYF; cdr3_nt: TGTGCCAGCAGCCGTACAGGAATCTCTGGAAACACCATATATTTT
v_call: TRBV7-9; clone_size: .; j_call: TRBJ1-2; d_call: .; cdr3_aa: CASSLNFYGYTF; cdr3_nt: TGTGCCAGCAGCTTAAACTTTTATGGCTACACCTTC
v_call: TRBV2; clone_size: .; j_call: TRBJ2-7; d_call: TRBD2; cdr3_aa: CASSQTSGYYEQYF; cdr3_nt: TGTGCCAGCAGCCAGACTAGCGGATATTACGAGCAGTACTTC
v_call: TRBV4-1; clone_size: .; j_call: TRBJ1-2; d_call: .; cdr3_aa: CASSQEGFGGLTYGYTF; cdr3_nt: TGCGCCAGCAGCCAAGAAGGCTTCGGGGGGCTTACCTATGGCTACACCTTC
v_call: TRBV10-3; clone_size: .; j_call: TRBJ1-2; d_call: .; cdr3_aa: CAISELGQQDGYTF; cdr3_nt: TGTGCCATCAGTGAATTAGGACAACAAGATGGCTACACCTTC
v_call: TRBV9; clone_size: .; j_call: TRBJ2-1; d_call: .; cdr3_aa: CASSVRGDSYNEQFF; cdr3_nt: TGTGCCAGCAGCGTTAGGGGCGACTCCTACAATGAGCAGTTCTTC
v_call: TRBV25-1; clone_size: .; j_call: TRBJ1-5; d_call: TRBD1; cdr3_aa: CASSEGQGGNQPQHF; cdr3_nt: TGTGCCAGCAGTGAGGGTCAGGGGGGAAATCAGCCCCAGCATTTT
v_call: TRBV2; clone_size: .; j_call: TRBJ1-5; d_call: .; cdr3_aa: CASQKGDSNQPQHF; cdr3_nt: TGTGCCAGCCAGAAGGGGGATAGCAATCAGCCCCAGCATTTT
v_call: TRBV2; clone_size: .; j_call: TRBJ1-5; d_call: TRBD1; cdr3_aa: CASSGDRGNNQPQHF; cdr3_nt: TGTGCCAGCAGTGGAGACAGGGGGAACAATCAGCCCCAGCATTTT
v_call: TRBV5-1; clone_size: .; j_call: TRBJ1-4; d_call: .; cdr3_aa: CASSLALMSASEKLFF; cdr3_nt: TGCGCCAGCAGCTTGGCGTTGATGTCAGCGAGTGAAAAACTGTTTTTT
v_call: TRBV11-3; clone_size: .; j_call: TRBJ2-3; d_call: .; cdr3_aa: CASSFGQSTDTQYF; cdr3_nt: TGTGCCAGCAGCTTCGGACAGAGCACAGATACGCAGTATTTT
v_call: TRBV9; clone_size: .; j_call: TRBJ2-1; d_call: TRBD2; cdr3_aa: CASSVVGERGVHNEQFF; cdr3_nt: TGTGCCAGCAGCGTAGTCGGGGAGCGGGGGGTGCACAATGAGCAGTTCTTC
v_call: TRBV6-4; clone_size: few; j_call: TRBJ2-1; d_call: .; cdr3_aa: CASSLTPYNEQFF; cdr3_nt: TGTGCCAGCAGTCTCACTCCCTACAATGAGCAGTTCTTC
v_call: TRBV24-1; clone_size: .; j_call: TRBJ2-2; d_call: .; cdr3_aa: CATSRPRARENTGELFF; cdr3_nt: TGTGCCACCAGTCGCCCAAGAGCGCGGGAGAACACCGGGGAGCTGTTTTTT
v_call: TRBV2; clone_size: .; j_call: TRBJ1-4; d_call: .; cdr3_aa: CASSDGLGGNEKLFF; cdr3_nt: TGTGCCAGCAGTGATGGTCTGGGAGGTAATGAAAAACTGTTTTTT
v_call: TRBV2; clone_size: .; j_call: TRBJ2-5; d_call: TRBD1; cdr3_aa: CASRTGSETQYF; cdr3_nt: TGTGCCAGCAGGACAGGGAGCGAGACCCAGTACTTC
v_call: TRBV6-5; clone_size: .; j_call: TRBJ1-1; d_call: .; cdr3_aa: CAPAAAKNTEAFF; cdr3_nt: TGTGCCCCGGCGGCAGCAAAGAACACTGAAGCTTTCTTT
v_call: TRBV5-1; clone_size: .; j_call: TRBJ2-2; d_call: .; cdr3_aa: CASSPLENTGELFF; cdr3_nt: TGCGCCAGCAGTCCACTCGAGAACACCGGGGAGCTGTTTTTT
v_call: TRBV18; clone_size: .; j_call: TRBJ2-1; d_call: TRBD1; cdr3_aa: CASSRDRANEQFF; cdr3_nt: TGTGCCAGCTCACGTGACAGGGCCAATGAGCAGTTCTTC
v_call: TRBV2; clone_size: .; j_call: TRBJ2-2; d_call: TRBD1; cdr3_aa: CASSSPGRDRAPGELFF; cdr3_nt: TGTGCCAGCAGTTCCCCCGGGCGGGACAGGGCCCCCGGGGAGCTGTTTTTT
v_call: TRBV7-2; clone_size: .; j_call: TRBJ2-7; d_call: TRBD2; cdr3_aa: CASSVYSGGSYEQYF; cdr3_nt: TGTGCCAGCAGCGTCTATAGCGGGGGATCCTACGAGCAGTACTTC
v_call: TRBV11-3; clone_size: .; j_call: TRBJ2-1; d_call: TRBD2; cdr3_aa: CASSLGVSGGLNNEQFF; cdr3_nt: TGTGCCAGCAGCTTAGGAGTGAGCGGGGGGCTGAACAATGAGCAGTTCTTC
v_call: TRBV7-9; clone_size: .; j_call: TRBJ1-3; d_call: TRBD1; cdr3_aa: CASSTGQAIIYF; cdr3_nt: TGTGCCAGCAGCACAGGACAGGCCATCATATATTTT
v_call: TRBV7-3; clone_size: .; j_call: TRBJ2-3; d_call: TRBD2; cdr3_aa: CASSLGLADTQYF; cdr3_nt: TGTGCCAGCAGCTTAGGACTAGCAGATACGCAGTATTTT
v_call: TRBV5-5; clone_size: .; j_call: TRBJ1-1; d_call: TRBD1; cdr3_aa: CASSVRGRRDTEAFF; cdr3_nt: TGTGCCAGCAGCGTCAGGGGGCGAAGGGACACTGAAGCTTTCTTT
v_call: TRBV6-5; clone_size: .; j_call: TRBJ1-1; d_call: .; cdr3_aa: CASSYSTGRTEAFF; cdr3_nt: TGTGCCAGCAGTTACTCTACGGGAAGGACTGAAGCTTTCTTT
v_call: TRBV11-2; clone_size: once; j_call: TRBJ1-3; d_call: .; cdr3_aa: CASSLERVGNTIYF; cdr3_nt: TGTGCCAGCAGCTTAGAACGGGTTGGAAACACCATATATTTT
v_call: TRBV30; clone_size: .; j_call: TRBJ1-6; d_call: .; cdr3_aa: CAWRGLTTGNSPLHF; cdr3_nt: TGTGCCTGGAGGGGACTGACTACAGGCAATTCACCCCTCCACTTT
v_call: TRBV5-4; clone_size: .; j_call: TRBJ2-7; d_call: .; cdr3_aa: CASSLAFLGDEQYF; cdr3_nt: TGTGCCAGCAGCTTGGCCTTTTTAGGGGACGAGCAGTACTTC
v_call: TRBV12-5; clone_size: .; j_call: TRBJ2-7; d_call: TRBD2; cdr3_aa: CASGLLGLAGKNEQYF; cdr3_nt: TGTGCTAGTGGTTTGCTCGGACTAGCGGGGAAAAACGAGCAGTACTTC
v_call: TRBV24-1; clone_size: .; j_call: TRBJ2-1; d_call: .; cdr3_aa: CATSDLTRPYNEQFF; cdr3_nt: TGTGCCACCAGTGATCTCACTAGGCCCTACAATGAGCAGTTCTTC
v_call: TRBV27; clone_size: once; j_call: TRBJ2-1; d_call: TRBD1; cdr3_aa: CASSLSLRQGSIKQFF; cdr3_nt: TGTGCCAGCAGTTTATCGCTTCGACAGGGGAGTATTAAGCAGTTCTTC
v_call: TRBV6-5; clone_size: .; j_call: TRBJ1-2; d_call: .; cdr3_aa: CASSYSSGKYGYTF; cdr3_nt: TGTGCCAGCAGTTACTCGTCAGGGAAGTATGGCTACACCTTC
v_call: TRBV9; clone_size: .; j_call: TRBJ1-3; d_call: .; cdr3_aa: CASSVALGADGNTIYF; cdr3_nt: TGTGCCAGCAGCGTAGCTTTAGGCGCGGATGGAAACACCATATATTTT
v_call: TRBV6-5; clone_size: .; j_call: TRBJ2-2; d_call: TRBD2; cdr3_aa: CAIAGVTDTGELFF; cdr3_nt: TGTGCCATAGCGGGGGTCACGGACACCGGGGAGCTGTTTTTT